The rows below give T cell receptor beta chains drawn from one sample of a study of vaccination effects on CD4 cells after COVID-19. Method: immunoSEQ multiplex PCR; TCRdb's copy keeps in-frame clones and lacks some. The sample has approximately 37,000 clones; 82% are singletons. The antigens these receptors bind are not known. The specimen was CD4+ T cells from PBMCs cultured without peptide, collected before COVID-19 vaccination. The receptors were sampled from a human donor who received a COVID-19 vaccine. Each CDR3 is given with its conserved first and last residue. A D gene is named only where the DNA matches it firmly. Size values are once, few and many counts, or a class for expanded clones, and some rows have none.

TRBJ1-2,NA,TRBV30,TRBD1,CAWSLGTGAYGYTF,TGTGCCTGGAGCCTCGGGACAGGCGCCTATGGCTACACCTTC
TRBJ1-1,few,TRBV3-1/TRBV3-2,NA,CASSQAGTGNTEAFF,TGTGCCAGCAGCCAAGCCGGGACGGGGAACACTGAAGCTTTCTTT
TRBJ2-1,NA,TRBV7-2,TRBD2,CASTVRVAGGVNNEQFF,TGTGCCAGCACAGTCAGGGTAGCGGGGGGGGTCAACAATGAGCAGTTCTTC
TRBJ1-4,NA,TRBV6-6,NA,CASSPNPRDGLNEKLFF,TGTGCCAGCAGTCCTAACCCCCGGGACGGTTTAAATGAAAAACTGTTTTTT
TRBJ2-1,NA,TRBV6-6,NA,CASSRLDLEGGNIKQFF,TGTGCCAGCAGCCGACTAGACCTCGAAGGGGGTAATATCAAGCAGTTCTTC
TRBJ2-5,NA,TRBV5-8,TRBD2,CASPGLPGLARTQETQYF,TGTGCCAGCCCTGGATTACCGGGACTAGCGAGGACCCAAGAGACCCAGTACTTC
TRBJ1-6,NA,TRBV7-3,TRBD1,CASSLLSGGNSPLHF,TGTGCCAGCAGCTTACTTTCAGGGGGCAACTCACCCCTCCACTTT
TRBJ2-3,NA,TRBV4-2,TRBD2,CASSQDPSGGAGTQYF,TGTGCCAGCAGCCAAGATCCTAGCGGGGGGGCTGGTACGCAGTATTTT
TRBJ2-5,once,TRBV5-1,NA,CASNNDPSETQYF,TGCGCCAGCAACAACGATCCTTCCGAGACCCAGTACTTC
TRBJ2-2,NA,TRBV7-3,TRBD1,CASSKDRGSGELFF,TGTGCCAGCAGTAAAGACAGGGGGTCCGGGGAGCTGTTTTTT
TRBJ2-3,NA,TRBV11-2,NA,CASRNTDTQYF,TGTGCCAGCAGAAACACAGATACGCAGTATTTT
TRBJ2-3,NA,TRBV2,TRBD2,CASRGLGVTDTQYF,TGTGCCAGCAGGGGACTAGGCGTCACAGATACGCAGTATTTT
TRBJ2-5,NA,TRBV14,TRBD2,CASSVASGALTQYF,TGTGCCAGCAGCGTGGCTAGCGGGGCCTTAACCCAGTACTTC
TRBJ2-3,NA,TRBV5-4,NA,CASSLEEGNTQYF,TGTGCCAGCAGCTTGGAGGAGGGAAATACGCAGTATTTT
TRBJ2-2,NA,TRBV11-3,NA,CASSARSPGEGPGELFF,TGTGCCAGCAGCGCCAGATCCCCAGGTGAAGGGCCCGGGGAGCTGTTTTTT